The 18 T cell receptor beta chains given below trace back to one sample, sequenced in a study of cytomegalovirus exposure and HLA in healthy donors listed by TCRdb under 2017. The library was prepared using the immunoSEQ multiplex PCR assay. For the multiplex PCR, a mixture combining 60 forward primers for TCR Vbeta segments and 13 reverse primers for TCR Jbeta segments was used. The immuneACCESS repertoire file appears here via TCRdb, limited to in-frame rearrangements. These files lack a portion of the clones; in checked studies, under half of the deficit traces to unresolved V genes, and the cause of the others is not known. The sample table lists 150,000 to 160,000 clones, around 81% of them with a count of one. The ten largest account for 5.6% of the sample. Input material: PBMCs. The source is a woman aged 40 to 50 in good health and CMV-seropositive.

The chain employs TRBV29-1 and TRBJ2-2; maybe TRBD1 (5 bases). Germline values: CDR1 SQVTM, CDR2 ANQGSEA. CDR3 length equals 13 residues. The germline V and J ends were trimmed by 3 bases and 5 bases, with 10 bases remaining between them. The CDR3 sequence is CSVDAGRTGELFF. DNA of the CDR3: TGCAGCGTTGACGCAGGGCGGACCGGGGAGCTGTTTTTT.

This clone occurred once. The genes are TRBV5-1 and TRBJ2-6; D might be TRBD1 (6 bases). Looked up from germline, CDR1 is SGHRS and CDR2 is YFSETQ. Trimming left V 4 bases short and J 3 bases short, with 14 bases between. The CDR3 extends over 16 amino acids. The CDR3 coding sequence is TGCGCCAGCAGCCAAACAGGGTTTGGTGGGGCCAACGTCCTGACTTTC. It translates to CASSQTGFGGANVLTF.

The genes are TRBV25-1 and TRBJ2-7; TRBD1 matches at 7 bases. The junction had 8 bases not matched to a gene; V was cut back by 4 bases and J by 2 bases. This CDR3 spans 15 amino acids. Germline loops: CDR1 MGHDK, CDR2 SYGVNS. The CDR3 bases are TGTGCCAGCAGTGCCAGGACAGGAGCGGCCTACGAGCAGTACTTC. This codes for CASSARTGAAYEQYF.

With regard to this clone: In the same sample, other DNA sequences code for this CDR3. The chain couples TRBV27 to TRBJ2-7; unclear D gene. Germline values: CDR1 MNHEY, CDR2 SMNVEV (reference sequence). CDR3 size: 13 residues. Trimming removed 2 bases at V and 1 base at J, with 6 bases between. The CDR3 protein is CASSLGLSYEQYF. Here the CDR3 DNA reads TGTGCCAGCAGTTTAGGGCTTTCCTACGAGCAGTACTTC.

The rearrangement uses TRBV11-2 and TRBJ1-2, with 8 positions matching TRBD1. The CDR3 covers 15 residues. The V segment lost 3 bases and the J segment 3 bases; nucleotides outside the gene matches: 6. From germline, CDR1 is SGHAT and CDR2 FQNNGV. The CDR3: CASSFSGGRDYGYTF. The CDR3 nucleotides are TGTGCCAGCAGCTTTTCAGGGGGCCGTGACTATGGCTACACCTTC.

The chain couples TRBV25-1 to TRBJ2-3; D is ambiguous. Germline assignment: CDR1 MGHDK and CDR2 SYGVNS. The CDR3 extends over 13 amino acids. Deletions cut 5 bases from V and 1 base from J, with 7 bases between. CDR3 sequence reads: CASSPPGTDTQYF. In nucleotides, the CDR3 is TGTGCCAGCAGTCCACCGGGCACAGATACGCAGTATTTT.

The CDR3: CASNGQGVGTGELFF. The DNA of the CDR3 is TGTGCCAGCAACGGACAGGGGGTCGGTACCGGGGAGCTGTTTTTT. V gene TRBV9 combines with J gene TRBJ2-2; 10 bases line up with TRBD1. Germline loops: CDR1 SGDLS, CDR2 YYNGEE. V lost 6 bases and J lost 5; bases outside the gene matches: 7. The CDR3 is made up of 15 amino acids.

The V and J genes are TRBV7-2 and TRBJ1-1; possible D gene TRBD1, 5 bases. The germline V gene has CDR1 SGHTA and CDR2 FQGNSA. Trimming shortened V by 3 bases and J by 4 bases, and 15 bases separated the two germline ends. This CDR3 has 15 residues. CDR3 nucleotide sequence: TGTGCCAGCAGCTTGGGGGGGTATCGCAGCACTGAAGCTTTCTTT. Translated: CASSLGGYRSTEAFF.

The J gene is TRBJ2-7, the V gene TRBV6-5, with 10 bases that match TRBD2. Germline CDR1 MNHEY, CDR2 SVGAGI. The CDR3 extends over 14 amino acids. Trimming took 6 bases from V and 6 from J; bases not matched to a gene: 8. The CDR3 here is CASRALAGVAEQYF. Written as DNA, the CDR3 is TGTGCCAGCAGGGCTCTAGCGGGAGTTGCCGAGCAGTACTTC.

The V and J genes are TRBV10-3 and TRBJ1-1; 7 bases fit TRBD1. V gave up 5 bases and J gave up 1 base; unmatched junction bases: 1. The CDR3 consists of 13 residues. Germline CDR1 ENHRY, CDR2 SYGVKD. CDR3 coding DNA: TGTGCCATCAGTCAGGGGGAGAACACTGAAGCTTTCTTT. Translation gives CAISQGENTEAFF.

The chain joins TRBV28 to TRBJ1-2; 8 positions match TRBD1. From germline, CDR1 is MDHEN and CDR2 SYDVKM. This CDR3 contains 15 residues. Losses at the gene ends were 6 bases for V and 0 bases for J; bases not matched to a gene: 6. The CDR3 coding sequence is TGTGCCAGCAGCTCCAGGACAGGGACTAACTATGGCTACACCTTC. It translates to CASSSRTGTNYGYTF.

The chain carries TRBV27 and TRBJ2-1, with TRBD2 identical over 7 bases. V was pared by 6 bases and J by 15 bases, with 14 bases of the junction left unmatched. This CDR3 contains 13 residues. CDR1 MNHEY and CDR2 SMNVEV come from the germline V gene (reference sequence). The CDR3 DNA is TGTGCCAGCAGCTATCTAGCGGACTCCGGTCGGTTCTTC. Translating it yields CASSYLADSGRFF.

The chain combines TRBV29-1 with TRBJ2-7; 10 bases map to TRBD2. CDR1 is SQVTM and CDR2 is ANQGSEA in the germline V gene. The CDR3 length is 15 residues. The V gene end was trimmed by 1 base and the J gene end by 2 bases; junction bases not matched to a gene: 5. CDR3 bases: TGCAGCGTTGAAGGTCTAGCGGGAGTTACCTACGAGCAGTACTTC. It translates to CSVEGLAGVTYEQYF.

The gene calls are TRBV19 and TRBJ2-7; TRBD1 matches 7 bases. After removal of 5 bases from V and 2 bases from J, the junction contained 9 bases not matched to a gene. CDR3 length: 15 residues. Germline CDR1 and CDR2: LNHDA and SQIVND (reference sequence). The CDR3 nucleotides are TGTGCCAGTAGTGACAGGGCATCCGTTACCTACGAGCAGTACTTC. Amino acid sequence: CASSDRASVTYEQYF.

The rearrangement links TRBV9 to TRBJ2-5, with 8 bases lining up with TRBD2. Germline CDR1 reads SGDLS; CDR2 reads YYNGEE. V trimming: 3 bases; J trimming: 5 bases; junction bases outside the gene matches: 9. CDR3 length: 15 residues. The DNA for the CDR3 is TGTGCCAGCAGCGAGGACGGGAGGGGGAGGGAGACCCAGTACTTC. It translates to CASSEDGRGRETQYF.

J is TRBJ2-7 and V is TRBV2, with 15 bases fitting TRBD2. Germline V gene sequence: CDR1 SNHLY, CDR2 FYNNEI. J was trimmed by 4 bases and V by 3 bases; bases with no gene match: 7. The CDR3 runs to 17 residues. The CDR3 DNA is TGTGCCAGCAGTGAGCCGGGACTAGCGGGAGGCGGGTACGAGCAGTACTTC. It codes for CASSEPGLAGGGYEQYF.

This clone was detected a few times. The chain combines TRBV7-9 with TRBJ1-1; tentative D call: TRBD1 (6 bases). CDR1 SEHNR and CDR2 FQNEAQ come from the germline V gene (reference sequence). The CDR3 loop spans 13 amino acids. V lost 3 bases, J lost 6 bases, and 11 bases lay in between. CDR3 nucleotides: TGTGCCAGCAGCTTCAGGGGATTAGCTGAAGCTTTCTTT. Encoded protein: CASSFRGLAEAFF.

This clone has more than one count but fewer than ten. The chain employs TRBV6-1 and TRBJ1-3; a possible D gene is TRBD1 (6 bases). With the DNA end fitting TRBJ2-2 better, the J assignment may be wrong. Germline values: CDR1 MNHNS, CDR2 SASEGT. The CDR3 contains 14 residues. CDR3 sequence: CASKGGQNTGELFF. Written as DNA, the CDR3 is TGTGCCAGCAAAGGGGGACAGAACACCGGGGAGCTGTTTTTT.